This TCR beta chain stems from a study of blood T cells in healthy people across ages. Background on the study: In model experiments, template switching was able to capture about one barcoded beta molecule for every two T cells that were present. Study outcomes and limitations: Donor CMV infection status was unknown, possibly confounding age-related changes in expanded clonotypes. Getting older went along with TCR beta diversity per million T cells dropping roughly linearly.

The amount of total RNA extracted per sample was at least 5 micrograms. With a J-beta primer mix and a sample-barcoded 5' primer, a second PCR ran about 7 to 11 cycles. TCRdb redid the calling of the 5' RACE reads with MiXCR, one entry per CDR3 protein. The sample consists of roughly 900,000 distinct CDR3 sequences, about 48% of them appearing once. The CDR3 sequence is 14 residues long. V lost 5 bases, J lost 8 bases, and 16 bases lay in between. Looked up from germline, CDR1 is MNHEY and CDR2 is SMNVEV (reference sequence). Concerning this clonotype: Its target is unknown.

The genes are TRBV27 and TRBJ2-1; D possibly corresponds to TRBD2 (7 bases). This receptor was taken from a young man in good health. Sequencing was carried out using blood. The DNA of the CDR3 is TGTGCCAGCAGTGTAGACGGGGGGCCGGATGAGCAGTTCTTC. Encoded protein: CASSVDGGPDEQFF.